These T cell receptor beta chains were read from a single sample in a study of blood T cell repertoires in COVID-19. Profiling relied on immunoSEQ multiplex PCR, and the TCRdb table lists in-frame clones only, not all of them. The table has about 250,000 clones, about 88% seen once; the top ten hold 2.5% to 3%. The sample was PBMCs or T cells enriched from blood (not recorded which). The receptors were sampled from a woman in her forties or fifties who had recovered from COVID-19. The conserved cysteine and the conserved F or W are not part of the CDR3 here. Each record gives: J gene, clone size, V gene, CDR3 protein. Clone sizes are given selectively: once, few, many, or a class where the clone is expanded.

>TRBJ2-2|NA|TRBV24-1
ATSVRATGELF
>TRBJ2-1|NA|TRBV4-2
ASSQPGQAFPEQF
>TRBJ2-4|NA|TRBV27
ASSRRREGWGNIQY
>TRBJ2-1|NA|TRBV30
AWSVTGYNEQF
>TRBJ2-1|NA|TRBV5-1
ASSATSGSPTHEQF
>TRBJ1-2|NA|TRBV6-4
ASSDSGRGGDGYT
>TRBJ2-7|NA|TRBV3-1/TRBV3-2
ASSQGTAYEQY
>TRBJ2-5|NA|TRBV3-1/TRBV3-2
ASSQRTSGRAETQY
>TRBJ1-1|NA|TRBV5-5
ASSLGNRAEAF
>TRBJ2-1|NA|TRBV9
ASSVVGGGTSGRAVGNEQF
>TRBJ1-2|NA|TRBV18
ASSQQGQGFGYT
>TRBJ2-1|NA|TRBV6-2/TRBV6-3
ASSGSGRANNEQF
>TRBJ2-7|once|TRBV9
ASTPPQGISYEQY
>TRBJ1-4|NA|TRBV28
ASSFWGVTEKLF
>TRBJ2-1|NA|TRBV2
ASSDDLAVNEQF
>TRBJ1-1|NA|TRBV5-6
ASSHAFDTEAF
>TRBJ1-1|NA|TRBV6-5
ASSNRGSANTEAF
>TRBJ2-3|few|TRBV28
ASSRGGKDTQY
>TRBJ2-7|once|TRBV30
AWRGLGEQY
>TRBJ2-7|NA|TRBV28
ASSFDRVVDYEQY
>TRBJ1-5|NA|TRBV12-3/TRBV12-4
ASNNDMNQPQH
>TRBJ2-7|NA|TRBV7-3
ASSFLWTSCYEQY
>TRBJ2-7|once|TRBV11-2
ASSLGTGTYEQY
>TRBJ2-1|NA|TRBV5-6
ASSFSRGTYNEQF
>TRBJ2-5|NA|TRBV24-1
ATSDLGTGARETQY
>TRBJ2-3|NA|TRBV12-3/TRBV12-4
ASLGGGPDTQY
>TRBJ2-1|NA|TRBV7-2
ASSPARPSGRGNEQF
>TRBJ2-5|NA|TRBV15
ATSRRSGQETQY
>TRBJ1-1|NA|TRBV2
ASNQGQENTEAF
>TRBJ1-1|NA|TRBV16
ASSHLGTTMNTEAF
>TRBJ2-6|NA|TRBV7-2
ASSLTHRGRAGANVLT
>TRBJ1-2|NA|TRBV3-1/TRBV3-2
ASSRRQGNGYT
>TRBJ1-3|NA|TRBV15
ATSRDRNTIY
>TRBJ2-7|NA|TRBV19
ASSGTGLGYEQY
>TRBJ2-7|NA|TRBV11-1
ASSSTSDRLYEQY
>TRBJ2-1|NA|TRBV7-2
ASSFGGANNEQF
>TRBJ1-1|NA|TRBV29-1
SFRTGGVTEAF
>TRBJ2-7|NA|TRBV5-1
ASSLDRGSYEQY
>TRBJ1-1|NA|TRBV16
ASSQGTFTGGTEAF
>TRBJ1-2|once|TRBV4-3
ASSQDQDYGYT
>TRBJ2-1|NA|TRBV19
ASSMLAGASYNEQF
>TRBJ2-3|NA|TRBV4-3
ASSVSLSSTDTQY
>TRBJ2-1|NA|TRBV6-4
ASGGDEQF
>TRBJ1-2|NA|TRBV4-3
ASSQLGQGELHYGYT
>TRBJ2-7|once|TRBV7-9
ASSSLGTSYEQY
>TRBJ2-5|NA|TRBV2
ASRLGPTGSVETQY
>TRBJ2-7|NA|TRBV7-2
ASSLGTATYEQY
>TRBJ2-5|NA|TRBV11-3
ASSLAGGQETQY
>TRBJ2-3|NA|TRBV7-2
ASSFNRGPASTDTQY
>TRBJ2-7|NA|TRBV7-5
ARSLACDRAANYEQY
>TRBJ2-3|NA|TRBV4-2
ASSQVAGGPTDTQY
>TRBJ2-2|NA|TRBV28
ASRGRANTGELF
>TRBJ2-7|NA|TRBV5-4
ASSPGQGGEQY
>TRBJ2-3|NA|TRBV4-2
ASSQEEVTDTQY
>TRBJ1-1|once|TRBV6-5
ASSYSAGVDAF
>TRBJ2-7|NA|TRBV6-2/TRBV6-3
ASSSLTDEPYEQY
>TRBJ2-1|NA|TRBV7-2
ASSYRGRDYNEQF
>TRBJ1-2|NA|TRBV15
ATSPTGTGAGGYT
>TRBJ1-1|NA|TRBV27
ASSFDREGSTEAF
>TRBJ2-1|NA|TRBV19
ARVTSGRVSEQF